This entry lists 26 T cell receptor beta chains sequenced from one sample in a study of CD8+ T cells in alopecia areata. It was cDNA, reverse transcribed from extracted RNA, that served as the sequencing template. Some clones are missing from TCRdb's copy, which holds only in-frame ones; the method was immunoSEQ multiplex PCR. The table shows hundreds of thousands of clones, with around 67% occurring only once. Material: CD4+ T cells sorted from blood, obtained at week 0. All receptors derive from a human donor with alopecia areata.

A single count supports this clone. The chain couples TRBV27 to TRBJ2-7; 7 positions match TRBD1. The CDR3 sequence is 12 residues long. The V gene end was trimmed by 6 bases and the J gene end by 11 bases; junction bases not matched to a gene: 10. The germline V gene encodes CDR1 MNHEY and CDR2 SMNVEV (reference sequence). The CDR3 DNA is TGTGCCAGCAGCCCCGACAGGGCGAATAAGTACTTC. Protein sequence: CASSPDRANKYF.

The rearrangement links TRBV4-1 to TRBJ2-3; 10 bases agree with TRBD2. Germline trimming cut 6 bases from V and 4 bases from J; bases unmatched to any gene: 10. Per germline, CDR1 MGHRA and CDR2 YSYEKL. The CDR3 spans 16 residues. The DNA for the CDR3 is TGCGCCAGCAGTCGAATCCTAGCGGGGGATCCAGATACGCAGTATTTT. Translation: CASSRILAGDPDTQYF.

This clone has just a few counts. The chain has TRBV6-6 and TRBJ2-2; 7 bases line up with TRBD1. The CDR3 spans 12 residues. The germline V gene has CDR1 MNHNY and CDR2 SVGAGI (reference sequence). Unmatched junction bases numbered 2, after V lost 6 bases and J lost 7 bases. CDR3 bases: TGTGCCAGCAGCGACAGGGTCGGGGAGCTGTTTTTT. Translated, it gives CASSDRVGELFF.

This clone was observed a handful of times. The chain has TRBV5-1 and TRBJ2-3, with D possibly matching TRBD2 (6 bases). The V gene's germline CDR1 is SGHRS and CDR2 YFSETQ. V was cut by 0 bases and J by 5 bases, with 10 bases left in between. This CDR3 has 14 residues. The CDR3 DNA is TGCGCCAGCAGCTTGGAGCGGGTCCAAGATACGCAGTATTTT. Translation: CASSLERVQDTQYF.

Here the CDR3 reads CASSLTGGQETQYF. CDR3 sequence (DNA): TGTGCCAGCAGCTTGACGGGTGGCCAAGAGACCCAGTACTTC. The chain couples TRBV5-4 to TRBJ2-5, with D uncertain. In germline, CDR1 is SGHNT, CDR2 YYREEE (reference sequence). This CDR3 is 14 amino acids long. Trimming took off 1 base at V and 1 base at J, with 8 bases between the two ends.

The V gene is TRBV7-9, the J gene TRBJ2-3; TRBD1 or TRBD2 may be the D gene (5 bases each). Germline CDR1 SEHNR, CDR2 FQNEAQ (reference sequence). V was shortened by 5 bases and J by 3 bases, with 12 bases between the two germline ends. This CDR3 spans 14 amino acids. The CDR3 bases are TGTGCCAGCAGCCCCCGTGGGGGAACAGATACGCAGTATTTT. It codes for CASSPRGGTDTQYF.

The rearrangement links TRBV6-5 to TRBJ1-4; the D is unclear. This CDR3 region has 14 residues. From germline, CDR1 is MNHEY and CDR2 SVGAGI. V shed 2 bases and J shed 0 bases, with 4 bases lying between them. CDR3 coding DNA: TGTGCCAGCAGTTACGGGTCAACTAATGAAAAACTGTTTTTT. This gives the protein CASSYGSTNEKLFF.

The CDR3 region is CASSPRTASSGAQYF. The CDR3 coding sequence is TGTGCCAGCAGTCCCCGGACAGCAAGCTCGGGGGCCCAGTACTTC. The V and J genes are TRBV6-5 and TRBJ2-5; D tentatively fits TRBD1 or TRBD2 (6 bases each). The CDR3 runs to 15 residues. Trimming pared 5 bases from V and 9 bases from J, leaving 22 bases between. Germline values: CDR1 MNHEY, CDR2 SVGAGI.

The chain is built from TRBV30 and TRBJ2-1, with unresolved D. This CDR3 contains 15 residues. Trimming stripped 5 bases from V and 0 bases from J, with 14 bases between. The germline V gene has CDR1 GTSNPN and CDR2 SVGIG (reference sequence). For the CDR3, the DNA is TGTGCCTGGGGCCGCAGGCGCAGCTCCTACAATGAGCAGTTCTTC. It encodes CAWGRRRSSYNEQFF.

The chain carries TRBV29-1 and TRBJ1-2; 7 nucleotides align to TRBD1. Germline V CDR1 and CDR2: SQVTM, ANQGSEA. Trimming at V came to 8 bases and at J to 4 bases, leaving 16 bases not matched to a gene. The CDR3 consists of 15 residues. The chain's CDR3 is CSSDPPRGGGYGYTF. In DNA form, the CDR3 reads TGCAGCTCAGACCCCCCCCGAGGGGGCGGCTATGGCTACACCTTC.

The chain is built from TRBV19 and TRBJ1-1; D is possibly TRBD1 (5 bases). V was cut by 10 bases and J by 4 bases, with 16 bases left in between. From germline, CDR1 is LNHDA and CDR2 SQIVND (reference sequence). The CDR3 loop spans 13 amino acids. CDR3 protein: CATLGETGTEAFF. The CDR3 DNA follows: TGTGCCACCTTGGGGGAGACGGGCACTGAAGCTTTCTTT.

V and J are TRBV25-1 and TRBJ2-2; tentatively, D is TRBD1 (5 bases). Germline CDR1 MGHDK, CDR2 SYGVNS. The CDR3 contains 14 residues. V shed 4 bases and J shed 1 base, with 7 bases lying between them. The CDR3 region has the DNA TGTGCCAGCAGTGCCACAGGGAACACCGGGGAGCTGTTTTTT. This translates into CASSATGNTGELFF.

V usage is TRBV29-1 and J usage is TRBJ2-7; no firm D call. The CDR3 runs to 12 residues. Germline CDR1 reads SQVTM; CDR2 reads ANQGSEA. V lost 3 bases and J lost 1, with 7 bases in between. The CDR3 DNA reads as TGCAGCGTTGAGTCGGATTCCTACGAGCAGTACTTC. Its translation is CSVESDSYEQYF.

J is TRBJ2-5 and V is TRBV9; D perhaps matches TRBD1 (6 bases). This CDR3 contains 15 residues. Looked up from germline, CDR1 is SGDLS and CDR2 is YYNGEE. Between the trimmed V and J ends, which lost 1 base and 4 bases, there was a span of 14 bases. Here the CDR3 DNA reads TGTGCCAGCAGCGTATCCCAGGGGCCGGCAGAGACCCAGTACTTC. It specifies CASSVSQGPAETQYF. Drawing the rest from reference TRBV9 and TRBJ2-5, the complete variable domain is DSGVTQTPKHLITATGQRVTLRCSPRSGDLSVYWYQQSLDQGLQFLIQYYNGEERAKGNILERFSAQQFPDLHSELNLSSLELGDSALYFCASSVSQGPAETQYFGPGTRLLVL.

This clone was counted once. V gene TRBV10-3 combines with J gene TRBJ2-3; D is possibly TRBD1 or TRBD2 (5 bases each). The V and J ends lost 6 bases and 1 base respectively, with 14 bases between them. Germline CDR1 and CDR2: ENHRY and SYGVKD. The CDR3 contains 15 residues. DNA of the CDR3: TGTGCCATCAGCCTGGGGGATCCCCGCACAGATACGCAGTATTTT. Protein sequence: CAISLGDPRTDTQYF.

The rearrangement joins TRBV30 to TRBJ1-5; D might be TRBD1 (5 bases). The CDR3 has 13 amino acids. Germline-derived CDR1 and CDR2 are GTSNPN and SVGIG (reference sequence). V lost 5 bases, J lost 4 bases, and 12 bases lay in between. The CDR3 is CAWGDRRNQPQHF. The CDR3 DNA follows: TGTGCCTGGGGGGACCGAAGGAATCAGCCCCAGCATTTT. Based on the CDR3 plus reference TRBV30 and TRBJ1-5, the full variable domain is SQTIHQWPATLVQPVGSPLSLECTVEGTSNPNLYWYRQAAGRGLQLLFYSVGIGQISSEVPQNLSASRPQDRQFILSSKKLLLSDSGFYLCAWGDRRNQPQHFGDGTRLSIL.

The V call is TRBV19, the J call TRBJ2-7; D could derive from TRBD1 or TRBD2 (7 bases each). The CDR3 has 16 residues. V was trimmed by 1 base and J by 3 bases, leaving 16 bases between them. CDR1 and CDR2 from the germline V gene are LNHDA and SQIVND (reference sequence). CDR3 loop: CASSIGFDREGYEQYF. CDR3 nucleotide sequence: TGTGCCAGTAGTATAGGCTTCGACAGGGAGGGCTACGAGCAGTACTTC.

The chain combines TRBV7-8 with TRBJ1-1; D gene unclear. CDR3 length: 13 residues. Deletions cut 1 base from V and 4 bases from J, with 7 bases between. The germline CDR1 and CDR2 sequences are SGHVS and FQNEAQ. CDR3 sequence (DNA): TGTGCCAGCAGCTTAGAGGTCCGCACTGAAGCTTTCTTT. Translated: CASSLEVRTEAFF.

The gene calls are TRBV5-1 and TRBJ1-6; D is unresolved. Germline loops: CDR1 SGHRS, CDR2 YFSETQ. The CDR3 covers 12 residues. V was clipped by 0 bases and J by 10 bases, with 5 bases between them. DNA for the CDR3: TGCGCCAGCAGCTTGGATGGGTCACCCCTCCACTTT. Amino acids: CASSLDGSPLHF.

In nucleotides, the CDR3 is TGTGCCAGCAGTTTATCCGACTATGGCTACACCTTC. Its translation is CASSLSDYGYTF. The chain recombines TRBV28 with TRBJ1-2; D call uncertain. The germline gives CDR1 MDHEN, CDR2 SYDVKM. V lost 1 base to trimming and J lost 3 bases, with 3 bases between them. This CDR3 region has 12 residues.

The count of this clone is one. The V gene is TRBV7-9, the J gene TRBJ1-1; the D is unclear. Deletions cut 5 bases from V and 5 bases from J, with 9 bases between. The CDR3 spans 12 residues. The germline V gene encodes CDR1 SEHNR and CDR2 FQNEAQ (reference sequence). As DNA, the CDR3 is TGTGCCAGCAGCGCTCGGGCTACTGAAGCTTTCTTT. Translated: CASSARATEAFF. Based on the CDR3 plus reference TRBV7-9 and TRBJ1-1, the full variable domain is DTGVSQNPRHKITKRGQNVTFRCDPISEHNRLYWYRQTLGQGPEFLTYFQNEAQLEKSRLLSDRFSAERPKGSFSTLEIQRTEQGDSAMYLCASSARATEAFFGQGTRLTVV.

The CDR3 loop reads CASRPDPQETQYF. In nucleotides, the CDR3 is TGCGCCAGCAGACCGGACCCTCAAGAGACCCAGTACTTC. The V gene is TRBV5-1, the J gene TRBJ2-5; D unresolved. V was pared by 5 bases and J by 2 bases, with 10 bases between. The CDR3 runs 13 residues. Germline CDR1 is SGHRS and CDR2 is YFSETQ.

The chain is built from TRBV5-6 and TRBJ2-3, with 10 bases lining up with TRBD2. This CDR3 is 16 amino acids long. Germline V gene lookup returns CDR1 SGHDT and CDR2 YYEEEE. The J segment lost 1 base and the V segment lost 1 base, leaving 3 bases of the junction unmatched. The DNA of the CDR3 is TGTGCCAGCAGCTTGTTTCTAGCGGGGGGCACAGATACGCAGTATTTT. Translating it yields CASSLFLAGGTDTQYF.

This clone showed up just a few times. Other DNA sequences from this sample encode an identical CDR3 as well. The chain couples TRBV19 to TRBJ2-5, with D hard to call. The V gene's germline CDR1 is LNHDA and CDR2 SQIVND (reference sequence). This CDR3 spans 13 amino acids. V lost 4 bases and J 2 bases, leaving 8 bases between the germline ends. CDR3 sequence: CASSTRVQETQYF. For the CDR3, the DNA is TGTGCCAGTAGTACTCGAGTACAAGAGACCCAGTACTTC.

The genes are TRBV6-6 and TRBJ1-2; D is uncertain. The CDR3 extends over 16 amino acids. V gave up 4 bases and J gave up 6 bases, with 21 bases separating them. The germline CDR1 and CDR2 sequences are MNHNY and SVGAGI (reference sequence). The CDR3 here is CASSSTIPWGGNGYTF. For the CDR3, the DNA is TGTGCCAGCAGTTCCACCATCCCCTGGGGAGGGAATGGCTACACCTTC.

This clone has only a few counts. V gene TRBV29-1 combines with J gene TRBJ2-7; TRBD1 aligns across 8 bases. The J segment lost 2 bases and the V segment lost 5 bases, leaving 2 bases of the junction unmatched. CDR1 SQVTM and CDR2 ANQGSEA come from the germline V gene. The CDR3 extends over 12 amino acids. In nucleotides, the CDR3 is TGCAGCGTTAGGACAGGGCCCTACGAGCAGTACTTC. Protein sequence: CSVRTGPYEQYF.